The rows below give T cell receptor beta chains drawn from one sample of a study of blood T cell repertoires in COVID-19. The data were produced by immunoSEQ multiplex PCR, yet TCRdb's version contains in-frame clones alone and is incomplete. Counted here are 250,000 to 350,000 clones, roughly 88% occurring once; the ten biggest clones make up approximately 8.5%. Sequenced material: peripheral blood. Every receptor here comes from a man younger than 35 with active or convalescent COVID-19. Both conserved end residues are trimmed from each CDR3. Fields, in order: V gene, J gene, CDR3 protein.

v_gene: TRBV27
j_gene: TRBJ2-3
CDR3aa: ASSGTSGGPGTDTQY

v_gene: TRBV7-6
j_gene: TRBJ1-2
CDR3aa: ASSLGGDRVEGYT

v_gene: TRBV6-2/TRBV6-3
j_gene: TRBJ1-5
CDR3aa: ASSTGVLSNQPQH

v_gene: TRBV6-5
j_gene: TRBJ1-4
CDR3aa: ASSLLSGVGEKLF

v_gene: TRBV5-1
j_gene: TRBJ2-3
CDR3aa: ASSLEQPSTDTQY

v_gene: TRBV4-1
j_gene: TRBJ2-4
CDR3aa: ASSNKGQGELDIQY

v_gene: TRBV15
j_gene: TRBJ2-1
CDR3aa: ATSRDGRGGDEQF

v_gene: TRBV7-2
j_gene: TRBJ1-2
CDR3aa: ASSLSRGAYGYT

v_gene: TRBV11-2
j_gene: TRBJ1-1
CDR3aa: ASSLAFDRDRGMSEAF

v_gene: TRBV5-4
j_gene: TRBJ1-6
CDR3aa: ASSTGQNSPLH

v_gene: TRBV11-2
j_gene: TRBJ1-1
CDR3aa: ASSFGQGGGTEAF

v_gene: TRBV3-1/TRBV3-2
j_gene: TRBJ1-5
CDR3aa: ASSYSGNQPQH

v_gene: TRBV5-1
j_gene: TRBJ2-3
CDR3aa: ASSASGYTDTQY

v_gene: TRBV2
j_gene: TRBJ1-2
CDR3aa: ARINRDSENYGYT

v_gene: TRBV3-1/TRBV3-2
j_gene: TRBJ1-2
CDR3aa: ASSQGGTGANYGYT

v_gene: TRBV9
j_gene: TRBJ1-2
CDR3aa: ASSVTPGTGKDYGYT

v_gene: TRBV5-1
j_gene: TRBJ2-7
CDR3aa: ASSVQGSYEQY

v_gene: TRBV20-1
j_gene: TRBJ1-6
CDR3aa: SASWDRVDSPLH

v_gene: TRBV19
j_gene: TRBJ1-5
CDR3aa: ASNPTGATNQPQH

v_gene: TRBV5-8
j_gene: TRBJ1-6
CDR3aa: ASSLVFGTGNPLH

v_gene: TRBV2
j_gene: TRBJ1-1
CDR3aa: ASSGEGEATEAF

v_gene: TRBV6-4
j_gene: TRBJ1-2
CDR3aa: ASSDSTPSGHYYGYT

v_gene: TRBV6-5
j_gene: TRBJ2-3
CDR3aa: ASSYSYDARTQY

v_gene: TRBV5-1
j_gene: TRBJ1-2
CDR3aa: ASSLGQGNYGYT

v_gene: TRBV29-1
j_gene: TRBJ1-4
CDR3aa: SVGEGVFGKLF

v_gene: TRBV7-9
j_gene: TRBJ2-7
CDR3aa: ASSPRSGGGRNEQY

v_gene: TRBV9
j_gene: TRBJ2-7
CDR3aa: ASSVGSGTTYEQY

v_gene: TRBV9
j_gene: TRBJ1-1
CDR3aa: ASSPRTGGVTEAF

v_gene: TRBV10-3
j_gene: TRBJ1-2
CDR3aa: AINPGTGDYGYT

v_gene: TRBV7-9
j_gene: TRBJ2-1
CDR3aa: ASSFRTGLDEQF

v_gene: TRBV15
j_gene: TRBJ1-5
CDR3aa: ATSSGTGEAQPQH

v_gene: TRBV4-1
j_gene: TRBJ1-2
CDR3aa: ASSQDPGQGFYGYT

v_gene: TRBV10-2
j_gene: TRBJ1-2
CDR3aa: ASSERMAGIVDGYT

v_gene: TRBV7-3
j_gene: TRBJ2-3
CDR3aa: ASSQSGGDTQY

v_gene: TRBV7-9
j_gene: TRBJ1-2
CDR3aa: ASRIGVYGYT

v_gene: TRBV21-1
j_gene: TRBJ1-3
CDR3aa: ASRGGQIISGNTIY

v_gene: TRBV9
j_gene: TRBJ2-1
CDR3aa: ASSSRRGSSYNEQF

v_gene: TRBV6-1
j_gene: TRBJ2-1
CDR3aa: ASSEGRTQYNEQF

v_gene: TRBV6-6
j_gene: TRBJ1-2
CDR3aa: ASSYGEGGGYT

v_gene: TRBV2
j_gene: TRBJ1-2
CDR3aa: ASSGGDYGYT

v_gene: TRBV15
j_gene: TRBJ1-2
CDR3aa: ATSLLLSSNYGYT

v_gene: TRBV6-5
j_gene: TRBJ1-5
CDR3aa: ASRQGQGIHQPQH

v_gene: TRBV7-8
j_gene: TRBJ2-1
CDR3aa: ASSVDGGSNEQF

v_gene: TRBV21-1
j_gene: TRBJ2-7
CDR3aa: ASSKALGGRSLSYEQY

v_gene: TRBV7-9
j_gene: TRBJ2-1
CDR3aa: ASSFLAGGPHEQF

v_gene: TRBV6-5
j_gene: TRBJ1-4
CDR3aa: ASSRGSANEKLF

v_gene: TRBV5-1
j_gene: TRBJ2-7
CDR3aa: ASSLGDPYEQY

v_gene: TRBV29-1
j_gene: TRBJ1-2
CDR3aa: SVLRTDNYGYT

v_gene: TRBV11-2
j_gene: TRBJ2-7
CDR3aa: ASSLGQGLFYEQY

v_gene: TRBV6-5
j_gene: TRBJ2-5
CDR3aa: ASSPTVYQETQY

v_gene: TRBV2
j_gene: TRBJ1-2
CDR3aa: ASSAAARTRLFGDGYT

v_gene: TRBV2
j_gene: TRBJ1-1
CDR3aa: ASSVRQGEQGTEAF

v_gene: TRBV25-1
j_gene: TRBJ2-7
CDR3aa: ASSWRGDGEQY

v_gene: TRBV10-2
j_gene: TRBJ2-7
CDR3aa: ASSGDSFYDEQY

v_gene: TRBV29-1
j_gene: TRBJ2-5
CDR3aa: SVGGLAGSETQY

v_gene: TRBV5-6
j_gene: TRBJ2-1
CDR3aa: ASSFTGTGNEQF

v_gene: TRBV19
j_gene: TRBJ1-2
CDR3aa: ASSTPRGDRAHGYT

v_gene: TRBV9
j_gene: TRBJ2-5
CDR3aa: ASSGGDLLIETQY

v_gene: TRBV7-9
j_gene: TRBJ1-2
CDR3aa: ASSPGLPGYT

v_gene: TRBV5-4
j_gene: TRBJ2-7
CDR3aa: ASSLRQGTNEQY